This is a list of T cell receptor beta chains from one sample in a study of technical replicates of blood from a few donors. The protocol was immunoSEQ multiplex PCR, while the TCRdb copy is restricted to in-frame clones and leaves out a portion. The table records about 69,000 clones, around 90% of them present only once. Sequenced sample: PBMCs. These receptors were collected from a human donor in good health. Some clones in this sample may be carry-over from other donors' samples. Both conserved end residues are part of each CDR3. D genes are given only for firm matches. Where a row states a size, it is once, few, many or the class of an expanded clone; other rows omit it.

j_call,v_call,clone_size,d_call,cdr3_aa,cdr3_nt
TRBJ1-1,TRBV6-1,NA,TRBD1,CASSGIVPGQQNTEAFF,TGTGCCAGCAGTGGGATCGTCCCGGGACAGCAGAACACTGAAGCTTTCTTT
TRBJ2-2,TRBV19,NA,NA,CASKDAGTTTGELFF,TGTGCCAGTAAAGACGCGGGGACGACCACCGGGGAGCTGTTTTTT
TRBJ1-5,TRBV2,NA,NA,CASMVGSAQPQHF,TGTGCCAGCATGGTAGGGAGTGCTCAGCCCCAGCATTTT
TRBJ1-1,TRBV29-1,few,NA,CSVESSTRGEAFF,TGCAGCGTTGAATCTTCCACACGCGGTGAAGCTTTCTTT
TRBJ1-1,TRBV5-5,NA,TRBD1,CASSTEQGFAEAFF,TGTGCCAGCAGCACAGAACAGGGGTTCGCTGAAGCTTTCTTT
TRBJ1-2,TRBV6-5,few,NA,CASSYSQGYGYTF,TGTGCCAGCAGTTACTCACAGGGCTATGGCTACACCTTC
TRBJ2-2,TRBV2,NA,NA,CASNPRTVSNARELFF,TGTGCCAGCAACCCCCGGACAGTCTCAAACGCCCGGGAGCTGTTTTTT
TRBJ1-2,TRBV15,NA,TRBD1,CATSLRQGAGGYTF,TGTGCCACCAGCTTACGACAGGGGGCTGGTGGCTACACCTTC
TRBJ1-2,TRBV5-1,NA,NA,CASSSDSNYGYTF,TGCGCCAGCAGCTCAGACAGCAACTATGGCTACACCTTC
TRBJ1-2,TRBV25-1,NA,NA,CASSENRVGYGYTF,TGTGCCAGCAGTGAGAACAGGGTCGGCTATGGCTACACCTTC
TRBJ2-7,TRBV28,NA,NA,CASSPVIRVGSYEQYF,TGTGCCAGCAGCCCCGTGATCAGGGTAGGGTCCTACGAGCAGTACTTC
TRBJ2-3,TRBV27,NA,NA,CASSPRRDTQYF,TGTGCCAGCAGCCCCCGTCGAGATACGCAGTATTTT
TRBJ2-5,TRBV15,NA,TRBD2,CATSSTAMAGGMQETQYF,TGTGCCACCAGCAGTACTGCTATGGCGGGGGGAATGCAAGAGACCCAGTACTTC
TRBJ1-1,TRBV5-1,NA,NA,CASTLAPGNTEAFF,TGCGCCAGCACCCTAGCTCCAGGAAACACTGAAGCTTTCTTT
TRBJ1-2,TRBV18,NA,NA,CASSPPGGFYGYTF,TGTGCCAGCTCACCACCGGGAGGGTTCTACGGCTACACCTTC
TRBJ2-3,TRBV11-2,NA,TRBD2,CASSSRDLGGARGDTQYF,TGTGCCAGCAGCTCCAGAGACCTCGGGGGGGCCAGGGGAGATACGCAGTATTTT
TRBJ2-7,TRBV29-1,NA,TRBD2,CSVVVAGSYEQYF,TGCAGCGTTGTGGTAGCGGGGTCCTACGAGCAGTACTTC
TRBJ2-2,TRBV7-3,NA,NA,CASSLAFTGELFF,TGTGCCAGCAGCTTAGCGTTCACCGGGGAGCTGTTTTTT
TRBJ1-5,TRBV29-1,NA,NA,CSVQHGGCWNNQPQHF,TGCAGCGTGCAACACGGGGGTTGTTGGAACAATCAGCCCCAGCATTTT
TRBJ1-2,TRBV6-1,NA,NA,CASGLGQTNTF,TGTGCCAGCGGTCTCGGACAGACGAATACCTTC
TRBJ2-5,TRBV5-1,NA,TRBD1,CASSSPGQGKETQYF,TGCGCCAGCAGCTCTCCGGGACAGGGAAAAGAGACCCAGTACTTC
TRBJ1-5,TRBV11-2,once,NA,CASSARGAGNQPQHF,TGTGCCAGCAGCGCCAGGGGAGCGGGCAATCAGCCCCAGCATTTT
TRBJ2-5,TRBV19,once,NA,CASKEGGLRETQYF,TGTGCCAGTAAGGAAGGGGGATTACGAGAGACCCAGTACTTC
TRBJ1-6,TRBV7-2,NA,NA,CASSPRPTQSSPLHF,TGTGCCAGCAGCCCCCGCCCGACTCAAAGTTCACCCCTCCACTTT
TRBJ2-1,TRBV11-2,NA,TRBD1,CASRALTGGMNEQFF,TGTGCCAGCAGAGCCCTGACAGGGGGGATGAATGAGCAGTTCTTC